This entry features one T cell receptor (beta chain) sequence. This sample was included in a study of monozygotic twins with inflammatory bowel disease. Incorporation of UMIs carrying a 6-nucleotide sample barcode was performed by template switching. TCRdb reprocessed the 5' RACE reads; each CDR3 protein has one entry and no DNA is given. The sample includes 150,000 to 200,000 distinct CDR3 sequences. Germline-derived CDR1 and CDR2 are SQVTM and ANQGSEA. CDR3 size: 15 residues. The sequencing input was blood. The V and J genes are TRBV29-1 and TRBJ1-3; TCRdb's D gene call, TRBD1, goes unchecked for lack of DNA. The TCR originated in a human donor with ulcerative colitis or Crohn's disease, or a healthy co-twin of an affected twin (not recorded which). The CDR3 spells CSVGGGQAAGNTIYF.